This T cell receptor beta chain was identified in a study of cytomegalovirus exposure and HLA in healthy donors. Study as a whole: From roughly 180 million T cells, an earlier analysis saw 120 million or so unique TCR beta sequences.

Unmatched junction bases numbered 9, after V lost 5 bases and J lost 5 bases. Looked up from germline, CDR1 is MDHEN and CDR2 is SYDVKM. The CDR3 spans 14 residues. PCR involved 60 Vbeta and 13 Jbeta primers. Sequencing used immunoSEQ multiplex PCR; TCRdb keeps in-frame clones, though not all of them. The sample holds more than 85,000 clones, roughly 80% seen once. This clonotype originated in a boy younger than 18 in good health and CMV-seronegative. Specimen: PBMCs. This sequence joins TRBV28 and TRBJ2-7; 7 bases align to TRBD1. The CDR3 spells CASSPQQGIDEQYF. Written as DNA, the CDR3 is TGTGCCAGCAGTCCACAACAGGGGATCGACGAGCAGTACTTC.